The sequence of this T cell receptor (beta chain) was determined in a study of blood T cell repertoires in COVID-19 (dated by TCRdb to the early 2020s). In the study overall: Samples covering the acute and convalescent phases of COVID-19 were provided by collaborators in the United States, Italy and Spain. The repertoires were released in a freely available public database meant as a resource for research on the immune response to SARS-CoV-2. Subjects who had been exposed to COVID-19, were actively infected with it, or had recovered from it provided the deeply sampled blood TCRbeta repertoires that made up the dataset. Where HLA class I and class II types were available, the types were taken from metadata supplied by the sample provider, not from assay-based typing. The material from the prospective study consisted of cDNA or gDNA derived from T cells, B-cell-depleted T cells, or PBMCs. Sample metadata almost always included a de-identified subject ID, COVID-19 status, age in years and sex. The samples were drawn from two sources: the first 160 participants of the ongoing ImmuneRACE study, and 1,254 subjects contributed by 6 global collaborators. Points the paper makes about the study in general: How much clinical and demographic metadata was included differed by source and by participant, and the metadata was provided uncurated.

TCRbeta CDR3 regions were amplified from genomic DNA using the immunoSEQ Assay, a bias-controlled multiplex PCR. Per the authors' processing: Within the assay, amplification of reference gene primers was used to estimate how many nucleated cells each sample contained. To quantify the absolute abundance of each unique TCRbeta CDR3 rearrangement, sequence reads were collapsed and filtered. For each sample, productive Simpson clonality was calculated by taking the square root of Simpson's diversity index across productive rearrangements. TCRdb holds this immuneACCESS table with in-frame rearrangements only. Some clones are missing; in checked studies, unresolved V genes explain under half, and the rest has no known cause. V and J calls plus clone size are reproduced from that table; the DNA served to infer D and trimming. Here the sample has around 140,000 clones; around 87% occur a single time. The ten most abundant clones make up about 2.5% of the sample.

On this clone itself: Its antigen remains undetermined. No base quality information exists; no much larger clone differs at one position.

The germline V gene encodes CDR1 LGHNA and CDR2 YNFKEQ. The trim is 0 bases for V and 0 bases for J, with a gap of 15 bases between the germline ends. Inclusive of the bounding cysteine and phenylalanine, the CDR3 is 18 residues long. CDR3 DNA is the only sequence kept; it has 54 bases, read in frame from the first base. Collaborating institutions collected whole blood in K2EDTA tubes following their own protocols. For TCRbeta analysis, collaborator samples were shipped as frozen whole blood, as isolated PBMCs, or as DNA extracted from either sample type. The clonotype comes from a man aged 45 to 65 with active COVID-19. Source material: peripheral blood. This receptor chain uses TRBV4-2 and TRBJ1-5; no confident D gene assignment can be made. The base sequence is TGTGCCAGCAGCCAAGAACCCCAACACGAAAATAGCAATCAGCCCCAGCATTTT. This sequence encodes CASSQEPQHENSNQPQHF.